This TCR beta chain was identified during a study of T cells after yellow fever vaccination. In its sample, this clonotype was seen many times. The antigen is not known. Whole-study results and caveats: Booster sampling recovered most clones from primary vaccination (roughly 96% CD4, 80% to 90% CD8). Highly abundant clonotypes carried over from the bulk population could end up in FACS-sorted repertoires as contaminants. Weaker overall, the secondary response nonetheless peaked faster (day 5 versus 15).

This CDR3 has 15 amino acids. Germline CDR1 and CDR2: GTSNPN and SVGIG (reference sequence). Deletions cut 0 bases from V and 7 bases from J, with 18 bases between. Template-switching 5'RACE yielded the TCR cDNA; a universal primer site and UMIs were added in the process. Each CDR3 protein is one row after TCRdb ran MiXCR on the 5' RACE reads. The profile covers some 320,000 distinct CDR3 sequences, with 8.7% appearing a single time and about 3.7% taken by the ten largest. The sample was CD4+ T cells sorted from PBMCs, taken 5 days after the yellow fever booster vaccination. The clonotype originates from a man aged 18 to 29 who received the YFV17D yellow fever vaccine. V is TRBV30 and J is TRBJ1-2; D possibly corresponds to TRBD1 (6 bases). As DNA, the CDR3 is TGTGCCTGGAGTGTACACAGTAGGGGGTACGGTGGCTACACCTTC. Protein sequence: CAWSVHSRGYGGYTF.